A selection of T cell receptor beta chains follows, all from one sample in a study of cytomegalovirus exposure and HLA in healthy donors. Data came from immunoSEQ multiplex PCR; TCRdb stores just in-frame clones and leaves some out. Among fewer than 200,000 clones listed, approximately 86% were seen once. Sequenced material: PBMCs. These receptors came from a male donor in good health and CMV-seronegative. CDR3s include the opening cysteine and the closing phenylalanine or tryptophan. D genes are given only for firm matches. Some rows mark clone size as missing; the rest say once, few, many or name a class of expanded clone.

CDR3aa | v_gene | abundance | d_gene
CASTTRQGNGYTF | TRBV6-5 | NA | TRBD1
CASSSGTGTGAEAFF | TRBV7-9 | NA | TRBD1
CASSIEGTRFQPQHF | TRBV19 | NA | NA
CASSVDQGNQPQHF | TRBV9 | once | NA
CSGRTGKTEAFF | TRBV29-1 | NA | TRBD1
CASSQEPSVAGTNEKLFF | TRBV4-2 | NA | NA
CASSATRGNEQFF | TRBV18 | NA | NA
CASSLALGRSGYTF | TRBV28 | NA | NA
CATSRAGQGYNEQFF | TRBV15 | NA | TRBD1
CASSPGTGTGTEAFF | TRBV5-6 | NA | TRBD1
CAISEVAGQQAFEKLFF | TRBV10-3 | NA | NA
CASSATGSNYNEQFF | TRBV9 | NA | NA
CASSSGQGVGKLFF | TRBV27 | NA | TRBD1
CASSSSTEAFF | TRBV7-9 | once | NA
CASNPSLNDRGSPLHF | TRBV27 | NA | TRBD1
CASRRDSSSYEQYF | TRBV5-1 | NA | TRBD1
CASSQKRDTEAFF | TRBV19 | NA | NA
CAWSMNRGGNTIYF | TRBV30 | NA | TRBD1
CASSLDRVGEAFF | TRBV4-3 | NA | TRBD1
CASSLSENTEAFF | TRBV27 | NA | NA
CASSYYGYEQYF | TRBV6-5 | NA | NA
CASSPGGGLALESFF | TRBV28 | NA | NA
CASSVVGVGELFF | TRBV9 | few | NA
CASSRDTENTEAFF | TRBV28 | NA | NA
CASTLSGTQLNYGYTF | TRBV28 | NA | NA
CASSLTGGGTEAFF | TRBV28 | NA | TRBD1
CASSPHVRNNEQFF | TRBV9 | NA | NA
CAIGGRSGGDEQYF | TRBV10-3 | NA | TRBD2